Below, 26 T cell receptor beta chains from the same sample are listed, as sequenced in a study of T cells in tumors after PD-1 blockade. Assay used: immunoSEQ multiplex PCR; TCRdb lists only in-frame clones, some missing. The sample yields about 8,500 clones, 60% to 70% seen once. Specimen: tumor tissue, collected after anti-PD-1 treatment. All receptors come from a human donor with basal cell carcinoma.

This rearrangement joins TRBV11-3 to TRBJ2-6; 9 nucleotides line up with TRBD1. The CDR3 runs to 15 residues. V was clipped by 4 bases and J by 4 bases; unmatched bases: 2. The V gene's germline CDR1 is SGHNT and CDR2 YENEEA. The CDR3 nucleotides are TGTGCCAGCAGCTCCGGGACAGGGGGGGCCAACGTCCTGACTTTC. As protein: CASSSGTGGANVLTF.

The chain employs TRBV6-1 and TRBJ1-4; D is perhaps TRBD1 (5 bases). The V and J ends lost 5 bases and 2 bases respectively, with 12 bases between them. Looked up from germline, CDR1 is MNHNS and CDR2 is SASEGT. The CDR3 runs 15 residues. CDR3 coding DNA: TGTGCCAGCAGTTTAACAGGATTCACTAATGAAAAACTGTTTTTT. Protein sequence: CASSLTGFTNEKLFF.

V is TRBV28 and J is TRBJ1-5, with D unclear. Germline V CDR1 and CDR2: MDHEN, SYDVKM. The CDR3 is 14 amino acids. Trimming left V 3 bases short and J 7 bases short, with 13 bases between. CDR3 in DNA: TGTGCCAGCAGTTTGTTGGGTCGTAAACAGCCCCAGCATTTT. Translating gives CASSLLGRKQPQHF.

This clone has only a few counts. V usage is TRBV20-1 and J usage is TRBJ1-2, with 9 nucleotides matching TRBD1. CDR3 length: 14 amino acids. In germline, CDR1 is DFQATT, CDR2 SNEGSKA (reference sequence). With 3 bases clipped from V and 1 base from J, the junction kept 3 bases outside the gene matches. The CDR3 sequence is CSASWGQGNYGYTF. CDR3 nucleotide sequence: TGCAGTGCTAGTTGGGGACAGGGTAACTATGGCTACACCTTC.

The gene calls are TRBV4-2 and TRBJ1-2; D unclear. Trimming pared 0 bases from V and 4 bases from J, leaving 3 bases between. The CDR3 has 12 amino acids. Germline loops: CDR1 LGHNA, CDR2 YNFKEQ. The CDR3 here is CASSQDAYGYTF. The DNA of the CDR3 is TGTGCCAGCAGCCAAGATGCCTATGGCTACACCTTC.

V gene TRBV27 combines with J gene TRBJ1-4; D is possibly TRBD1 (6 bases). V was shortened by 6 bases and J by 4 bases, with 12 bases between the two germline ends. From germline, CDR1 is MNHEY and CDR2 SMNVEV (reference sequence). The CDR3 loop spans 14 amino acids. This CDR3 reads CASSKQGRNEKLFF. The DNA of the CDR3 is TGTGCCAGCAGCAAACAGGGCCGTAATGAAAAACTGTTTTTT.

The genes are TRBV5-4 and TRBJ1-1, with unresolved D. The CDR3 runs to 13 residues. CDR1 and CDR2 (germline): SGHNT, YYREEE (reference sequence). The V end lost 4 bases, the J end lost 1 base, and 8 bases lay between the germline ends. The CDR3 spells CASSVQRNTEAFF. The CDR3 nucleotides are TGTGCCAGCAGCGTACAGCGGAACACTGAAGCTTTCTTT. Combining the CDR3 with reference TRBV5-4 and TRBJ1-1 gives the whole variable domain ETGVTQSPTHLIKTRGQQVTLRCSSQSGHNTVSWYQQALGQGPQFIFQYYREEENGRGNFPPRFSGLQFPNYSSELNVNALELDDSALYLCASSVQRNTEAFFGQGTRLTVV.

Here the CDR3 DNA reads TGTGCCTGGAGAGCAGGGGGCCCGAGGTCACCCCTCCACTTT. Protein sequence: CAWRAGGPRSPLHF. J is TRBJ1-6 and V is TRBV30, with 8 bases matching TRBD1. V trimming: 3 bases; J trimming: 10 bases; junction bases outside the gene matches: 8. Germline values: CDR1 GTSNPN, CDR2 SVGIG (reference sequence). This CDR3 comprises 14 residues.

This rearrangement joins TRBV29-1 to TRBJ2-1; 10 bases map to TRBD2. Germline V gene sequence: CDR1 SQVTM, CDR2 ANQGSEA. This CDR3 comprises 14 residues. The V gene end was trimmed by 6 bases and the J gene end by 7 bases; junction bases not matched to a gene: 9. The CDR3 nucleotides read TGCAGCGTCGACGGACTAGCGGAAGAGAATGAGCAGTTCTTC. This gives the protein CSVDGLAEENEQFF.

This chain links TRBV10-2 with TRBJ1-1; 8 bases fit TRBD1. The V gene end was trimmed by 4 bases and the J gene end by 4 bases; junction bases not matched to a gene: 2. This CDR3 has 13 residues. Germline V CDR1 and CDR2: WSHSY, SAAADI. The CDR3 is CASSVTGGTEAFF. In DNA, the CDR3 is TGCGCCAGCAGTGTTACAGGGGGCACTGAAGCTTTCTTT.

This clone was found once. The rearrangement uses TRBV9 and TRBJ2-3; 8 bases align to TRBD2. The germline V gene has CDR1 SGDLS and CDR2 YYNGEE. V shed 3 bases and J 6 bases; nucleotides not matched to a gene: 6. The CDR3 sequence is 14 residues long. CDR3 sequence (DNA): TGTGCCAGCAGCGAGAGCGGGGGAATCGATACGCAGTATTTT. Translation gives CASSESGGIDTQYF.

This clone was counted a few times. The CDR3 here is CSVVPPGRGNTIYF. The CDR3 region has the DNA TGCAGCGTTGTCCCCCCGGGACGCGGAAACACCATATATTTT. The J gene is TRBJ1-3, the V gene TRBV29-1, with TRBD1 as a possible D gene (5 bases). The CDR3 has 14 residues. V lost 4 bases, J lost 4 bases, and 14 bases lay in between. From germline, CDR1 is SQVTM and CDR2 ANQGSEA.

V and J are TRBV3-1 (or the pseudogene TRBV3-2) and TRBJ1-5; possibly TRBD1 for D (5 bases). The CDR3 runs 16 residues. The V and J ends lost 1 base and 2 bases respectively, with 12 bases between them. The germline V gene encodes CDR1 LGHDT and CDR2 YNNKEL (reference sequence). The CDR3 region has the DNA TGTGCCAGCAGCCAAGCATCAGGGTTCGGCAATCAGCCCCAGCATTTT. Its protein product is CASSQASGFGNQPQHF.

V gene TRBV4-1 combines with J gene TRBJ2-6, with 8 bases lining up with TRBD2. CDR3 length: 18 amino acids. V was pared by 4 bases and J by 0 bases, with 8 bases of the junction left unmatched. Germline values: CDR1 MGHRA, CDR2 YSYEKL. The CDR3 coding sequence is TGCGCCAGCAGCCCCCCGGGGGGGGTCAGCTCTGGGGCCAACGTCCTGACTTTC. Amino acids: CASSPPGGVSSGANVLTF.

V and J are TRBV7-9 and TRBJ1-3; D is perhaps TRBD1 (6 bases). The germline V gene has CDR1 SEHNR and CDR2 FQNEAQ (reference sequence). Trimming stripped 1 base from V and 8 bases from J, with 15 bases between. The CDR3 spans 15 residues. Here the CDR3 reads CASSLGFGTSDTIYF. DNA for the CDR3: TGTGCCAGCAGCTTAGGGTTTGGGACATCCGACACCATATATTTT.

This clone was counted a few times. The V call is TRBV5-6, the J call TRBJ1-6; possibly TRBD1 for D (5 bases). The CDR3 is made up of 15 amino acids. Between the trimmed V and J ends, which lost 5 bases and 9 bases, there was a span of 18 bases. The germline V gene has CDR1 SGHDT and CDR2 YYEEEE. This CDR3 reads CASRSSGQIPSPLHF. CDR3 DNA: TGTGCCAGCAGATCTTCGGGGCAGATTCCTTCACCCCTCCACTTT.

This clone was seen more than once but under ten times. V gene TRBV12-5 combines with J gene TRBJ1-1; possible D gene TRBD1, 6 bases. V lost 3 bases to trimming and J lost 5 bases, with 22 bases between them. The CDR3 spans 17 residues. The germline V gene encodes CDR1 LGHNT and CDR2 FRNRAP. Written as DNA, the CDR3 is TGTGCTAGTGGTTTTGGTAGGGAGGGCAGGGGAGGTACTGAAGCTTTCTTT. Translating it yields CASGFGREGRGGTEAFF.

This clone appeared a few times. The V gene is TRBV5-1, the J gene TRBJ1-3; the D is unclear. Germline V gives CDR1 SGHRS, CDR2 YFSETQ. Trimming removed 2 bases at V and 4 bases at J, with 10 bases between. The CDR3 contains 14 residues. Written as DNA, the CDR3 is TGCGCCAGCAGCTTCGTCGGTCAAGGAAACACCATATATTTT. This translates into CASSFVGQGNTIYF. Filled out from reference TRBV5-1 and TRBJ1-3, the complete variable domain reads KAGVTQTPRYLIKTRGQQVTLSCSPISGHRSVSWYQQTPGQGLQFLFEYFSETQRNKGNFPGRFSGRQFSNSRSEMNVSTLELGDSALYLCASSFVGQGNTIYFGEGSWLTVV.

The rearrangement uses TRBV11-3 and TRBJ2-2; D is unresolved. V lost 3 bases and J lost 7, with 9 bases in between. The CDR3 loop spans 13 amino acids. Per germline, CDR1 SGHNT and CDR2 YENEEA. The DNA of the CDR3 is TGTGCCAGCAGCTTCACACTACTCGGGGAGCTGTTTTTT. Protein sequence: CASSFTLLGELFF.

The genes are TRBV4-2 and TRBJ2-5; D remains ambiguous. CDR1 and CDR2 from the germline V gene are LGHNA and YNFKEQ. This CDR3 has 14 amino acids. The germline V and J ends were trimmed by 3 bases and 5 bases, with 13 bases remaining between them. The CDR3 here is CASSQASWLETQYF. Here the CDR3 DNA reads TGTGCCAGCAGCCAGGCTTCCTGGTTGGAGACCCAGTACTTC.

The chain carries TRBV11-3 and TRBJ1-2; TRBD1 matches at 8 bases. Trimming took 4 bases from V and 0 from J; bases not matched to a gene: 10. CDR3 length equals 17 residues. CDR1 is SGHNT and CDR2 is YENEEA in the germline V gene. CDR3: CASSSVDRGGPNYGYTF. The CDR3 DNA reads TGTGCCAGCAGCTCTGTCGACAGGGGCGGCCCTAACTATGGCTACACCTTC.

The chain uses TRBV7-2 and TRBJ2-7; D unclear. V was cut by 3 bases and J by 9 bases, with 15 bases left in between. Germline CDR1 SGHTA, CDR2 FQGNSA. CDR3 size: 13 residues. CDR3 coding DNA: TGTGCCAGCAGCTTTAAGGTTATCGCCGGGCAGTACTTC. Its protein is CASSFKVIAGQYF.

In DNA form, the CDR3 reads TGTGCCTGGAGGGGAAAGGGACAGAACACTGAAGCTTTCTTT. This codes for CAWRGKGQNTEAFF. This chain uses TRBV30 with TRBJ1-1; possibly TRBD1 for D (6 bases). The CDR3 consists of 14 residues. The V end lost 3 bases, the J end lost 1 base, and 12 bases lay between the germline ends. CDR1 and CDR2 from the germline V gene are GTSNPN and SVGIG (reference sequence).

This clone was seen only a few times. The CDR3 region has the DNA TGTGCCAGCAGCTTAGCCACAGGATCCGGTGGAGCTTTCTTT. Its translation is CASSLATGSGGAFF. The chain combines TRBV7-9 with TRBJ1-1; tentative D call: TRBD1 (5 bases). This CDR3 region has 14 residues. The ends were cut back, 0 bases at V and 10 bases at J, with 15 bases in the middle. Germline V gene data show CDR1 as SEHNR and CDR2 as FQNEAQ (reference sequence). Variable domain in full (rest from reference TRBV7-9 and TRBJ1-1): DTGVSQNPRHKITKRGQNVTFRCDPISEHNRLYWYRQTLGQGPEFLTYFQNEAQLEKSRLLSDRFSAERPKGSFSTLEIQRTEQGDSAMYLCASSLATGSGGAFFGQGTRLTVV.

The CDR3 coding sequence is TGTGCCAGCAGTTTACTGGATTCCTATGGCTACACCTTC. Amino acid sequence: CASSLLDSYGYTF. The chain employs TRBV28 and TRBJ1-2, with D unresolved. Germline V lookup: CDR1 MDHEN, CDR2 SYDVKM. V was pared by 2 bases and J by 4 bases, with 8 bases between. The CDR3 spans 13 residues.

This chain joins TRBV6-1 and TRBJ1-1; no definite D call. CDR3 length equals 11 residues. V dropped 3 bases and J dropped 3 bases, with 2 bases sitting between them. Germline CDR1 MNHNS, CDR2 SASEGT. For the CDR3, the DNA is TGTGCCAGCAGTGAGTACACTGAAGCTTTCTTT. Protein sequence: CASSEYTEAFF.